The clone carrying this TCR beta chain occurred a few times. Its target is not known. Here immunoSEQ multiplex PCR was the method, and the copy in TCRdb shows in-frame clones only, minus some. The table shows some 35,000 clones, with about three quarters occurring only once. The record originates from a study of OX40 agonist ivuxolimab in advanced cancers. Study-wide background: Prior checkpoint blockade (anti-PD-1, anti-PD-L1 or anti-CTLA-4) was permitted; approximately 44% had it.

Autoimmune disease history or systemic immunosuppression disqualified patients. Germline lookup yields CDR1 SGHRS and CDR2 YFSETQ. This CDR3 comprises 15 residues. V was clipped by 4 bases and J by 6 bases, with 17 bases between them. Overall study findings and caveats: Both CD4+ and CD8+ T cell populations in blood had undergone clonal expansion by week 6 at 0.1 to 3.0 mg/kg.

This specimen consisted of CD4+ or CD8+ T cells sorted from blood, obtained in a trial of the OX40 agonist ivuxolimab. This chain joins TRBV5-1 and TRBJ2-1; D is tentatively TRBD1 or TRBD2 (5 bases each). The sequence was collected from an adult with an advanced solid tumor such as melanoma, head and neck, liver or kidney cancer. In nucleotides, the CDR3 is TGCGCCAGCAGCATAGGGGACCTGCCAGGCAATGAGCAGTTCTTC. It codes for CASSIGDLPGNEQFF.